What follows are 3 T cell receptor beta chains derived from one specimen sequenced in a study of cytomegalovirus exposure and HLA in healthy donors. A multiplex PCR was run with 60 Vbeta primers and 13 Jbeta primers. Clones were read by immunoSEQ multiplex PCR, and TCRdb kept only the in-frame ones, dropping some. The profile shows 100,000 to 150,000 clones, more than 80% of them singletons. The sequenced sample consisted of PBMCs. All receptors come from a man in his thirties or forties in good health and CMV-seropositive.

The V and J genes are TRBV2 and TRBJ1-1, with D tentatively TRBD1 (5 bases). The CDR3 is 14 amino acids. V dropped 7 bases and J dropped 4 bases, with 16 bases sitting between them. Germline-derived CDR1 and CDR2 are SNHLY and FYNNEI. The chain's CDR3 is CASNQRVQGTEAFF. CDR3 DNA: TGTGCCAGCAACCAAAGGGTGCAGGGCACTGAAGCTTTCTTT. Variable domain in full (rest from reference TRBV2 and TRBJ1-1): EPEVTQTPSHQVTQMGQEVILRCVPISNHLYFYWYRQILGQKVEFLVSFYNNEISEKSEIFDDQFSVERPDGSNFTLKIRSTKLEDSAMYFCASNQRVQGTEAFFGQGTRLTVV.

This sequence joins TRBV7-2 and TRBJ1-2, with TRBD1 matching over 9 bases. The CDR3 spans 14 residues. Germline V lookup: CDR1 SGHTA, CDR2 FQGNSA. The ends lost 4 bases at V and 4 bases at J; junction bases unmatched: 4. CDR3 protein: CASSSQGAFYGYTF. The CDR3 DNA follows: TGTGCCAGCAGCTCACAGGGGGCGTTCTATGGCTACACCTTC. Full variable domain (missing parts from reference TRBV7-2 and TRBJ1-2): GAGVSQSPSNKVTEKGKDVELRCDPISGHTALYWYRQSLGQGLEFLIYFQGNSAPDKSGLPSDRFSAERTGGSVSTLTIQRTQQEDSAVYLCASSSQGAFYGYTFGSGTRLTVV.

This chain joins TRBV5-1 and TRBJ2-2, with TRBD2 identical over 9 bases. This CDR3 region has 15 residues. In germline, CDR1 is SGHRS, CDR2 YFSETQ. V dropped 0 bases and J dropped 7; count of bases not matched to a gene: 4. The CDR3 sequence: CASSLGLAANGELFF. CDR3 sequence (DNA): TGCGCCAGCAGCTTGGGACTAGCGGCTAACGGGGAGCTGTTTTTT.